Below, 21 T cell receptor beta chains from the same sample are listed, as sequenced in a study of shared clonotypes between healthy human individuals. Clones were sequenced by immunoSEQ multiplex PCR, and TCRdb holds only the in-frame ones, with some missing. The sample gives roughly 550,000 clones, about 95% of which show up once; 0.095% to 0.12% is in the top ten. CD8 cells classed as naive were CD45RO-negative and positively selected for CCR7, excluding terminally differentiated effector memory CD45RA+ cells. Sequencing input: naive CD8+ T cells sorted from blood. The receptors stem from a woman in her thirties in good health.

In nucleotides, the CDR3 is TGTGCCAGCAGTTCCCCGACTAGCCCCCTCTCCTACAATGAGCAGTTCTTC. This translates into CASSSPTSPLSYNEQFF. J is TRBJ2-1 and V is TRBV27; 7 nucleotides agree with TRBD2. CDR3 size: 17 residues. From germline, CDR1 is MNHEY and CDR2 SMNVEV (reference sequence). The V gene end was trimmed by 4 bases and the J gene end by 0 bases; junction bases not matched to a gene: 9.

The chain carries TRBV9 and TRBJ1-1, with TRBD1 matching over 7 bases. Germline V gene sequence: CDR1 SGDLS, CDR2 YYNGEE. CDR3 length: 15 amino acids. J was trimmed by 2 bases and V by 4 bases; bases with no gene match: 8. The CDR3 DNA reads TGTGCCAGCAGCCCATCAGACAGGGTTAACACTGAAGCTTTCTTT. Translation: CASSPSDRVNTEAFF.

The genes are TRBV9 and TRBJ2-1, with TRBD2 matching 10 bases. V dropped 1 base and J dropped 4; count of bases not matched to a gene: 5. Per the germline V gene, CDR1 is SGDLS and CDR2 is YYNGEE. This CDR3 contains 16 residues. The DNA for the CDR3 is TGTGCCAGCAGCGTAAGCGGGAGGGCCTTATACAATGAGCAGTTCTTC. Translation: CASSVSGRALYNEQFF.

The chain is built from TRBV7-8 and TRBJ2-2; D is possibly TRBD1 or TRBD2 (5 bases each). Germline V gene lookup returns CDR1 SGHVS and CDR2 FQNEAQ. The V end lost 3 bases, the J end lost 10 bases, and 21 bases lay between the germline ends. The CDR3 extends over 16 amino acids. The CDR3 loop is CASSLETGTLDEELFF. CDR3 coding DNA: TGTGCCAGCAGCTTGGAAACCGGGACCTTGGACGAGGAGCTGTTTTTT.

This chain joins TRBV6-5 and TRBJ2-5; D gene uncertain. From germline, CDR1 is MNHEY and CDR2 SVGAGI. V gave up 6 bases and J gave up 4 bases, with 3 bases separating them. This CDR3 comprises 10 residues. The CDR3 sequence is CASRGETQYF. CDR3 coding DNA: TGTGCCAGCAGGGGAGAGACCCAGTACTTC.

This chain uses TRBV18 with TRBJ1-5, with TRBD1 matching over 8 bases. Looked up from germline, CDR1 is KGHSH and CDR2 is LQKENI. V dropped 6 bases and J dropped 7; count of bases not matched to a gene: 8. The CDR3 sequence is 14 residues long. The CDR3 region is CASSPGQGGQPQHF. The CDR3 DNA reads as TGTGCCAGCTCTCCCGGACAGGGTGGGCAGCCCCAGCATTTT. Full variable domain (outside the CDR3, taken from reference TRBV18 and TRBJ1-5): NAGVMQNPRHLVRRRGQEARLRCSPMKGHSHVYWYRQLPEEGLKFMVYLQKENIIDESGMPKERFSAEFPKEGPSILRIQQVVRGDSAAYFCASSPGQGGQPQHFGDGTRLSIL.

The chain links TRBV6-1 to TRBJ2-7, with 12 bases identical to TRBD1. The J segment lost 6 bases and the V segment lost 8 bases, leaving 5 bases of the junction unmatched. Germline V gives CDR1 MNHNS, CDR2 SASEGT. This CDR3 region has 13 residues. CDR3 in DNA: TGTGCCAGCCGGGACAGGGGGCATTTCGAGCAGTACTTC. Translated, it gives CASRDRGHFEQYF.

The chain recombines TRBV5-4 with TRBJ2-7; D is possibly TRBD1 (6 bases). V lost 3 bases and J 5 bases, leaving 15 bases between the germline ends. CDR1 SGHNT and CDR2 YYREEE come from the germline V gene (reference sequence). The length of the CDR3 is 14 residues. CDR3 coding DNA: TGTGCCAGCAGCTGGTCGAACAGGGTCCACGAGCAGTACTTC. Protein product: CASSWSNRVHEQYF.

J is TRBJ2-5 and V is TRBV4-2, with D perhaps assigned TRBD1 or TRBD2 (5 bases each). V lost 0 bases and J 0 bases, leaving 14 bases between the germline ends. Germline V gene lookup returns CDR1 LGHNA and CDR2 YNFKEQ. The CDR3 totals 17 residues. The CDR3 loop reads CASSQEGEHGYQETQYF. Written as DNA, the CDR3 is TGTGCCAGCAGCCAAGAGGGGGAACACGGATACCAAGAGACCCAGTACTTC.

This clone was seen a few times. J is TRBJ1-1 and V is TRBV7-9; D is possibly TRBD1 (6 bases). Trimming cost V 5 bases and J 2 bases, with 18 bases left between them. The germline V gene encodes CDR1 SEHNR and CDR2 FQNEAQ (reference sequence). This CDR3 comprises 16 residues. The CDR3 loop is CASSPVGGQLNTEAFF. The CDR3 DNA reads as TGTGCCAGCAGCCCGGTGGGGGGACAACTAAACACTGAAGCTTTCTTT. Full variable domain (remainder filled in from reference TRBV7-9 and TRBJ1-1): DTGVSQNPRHKITKRGQNVTFRCDPISEHNRLYWYRQTLGQGPEFLTYFQNEAQLEKSRLLSDRFSAERPKGSFSTLEIQRTEQGDSAMYLCASSPVGGQLNTEAFFGQGTRLTVV.

This chain connects TRBV7-2 to TRBJ1-5; D gene ambiguous. CDR3 size: 13 residues. Trimming shortened V by 1 base and J by 7 bases, and 8 bases separated the two germline ends. CDR1 is SGHTA, CDR2 FQGNSA, per germline. The CDR3 is CASSLVGVQPQHF. CDR3 DNA sequence: TGTGCCAGCAGCTTAGTCGGCGTGCAGCCCCAGCATTTT.

The J gene is TRBJ1-2, the V gene TRBV11-2, with 8 bases identical to TRBD1. This CDR3 is 14 amino acids long. V gave up 5 bases and J gave up 5 bases; unmatched junction bases: 7. Germline assignment: CDR1 SGHAT and CDR2 FQNNGV. For the CDR3, the DNA is TGTGCCAGCAGCGAAACAGGGGGATTATATGGCTACACCTTC. Its protein is CASSETGGLYGYTF.

The rearrangement uses TRBV9 and TRBJ2-3; D gene uncertain. V shed 3 bases and J shed 6 bases, with 8 bases lying between them. The CDR3 length is 12 residues. Germline V lookup: CDR1 SGDLS, CDR2 YYNGEE. The CDR3 DNA reads as TGTGCCAGCAGCGGGCTCCTCGATACGCAGTATTTT. Amino acids: CASSGLLDTQYF.

This clone was observed a single time. Different DNA sequences within this sample yield the same CDR3. V and J are TRBV9 and TRBJ1-3; D ambiguous. V was shortened by 3 bases and J by 0 bases, with 7 bases between the two germline ends. The CDR3 is 14 residues long. Per germline, CDR1 SGDLS and CDR2 YYNGEE. CDR3 DNA sequence: TGTGCCAGCAGCGAAGGAAGCTCTGGAAACACCATATATTTT. Residues: CASSEGSSGNTIYF.

The chain's CDR3 is CASSSVLTGGTEAFF. CDR3 bases: TGTGCCAGCAGTTCGGTCCTTACAGGGGGAACTGAAGCTTTCTTT. The chain carries TRBV27 and TRBJ1-1; 8 bases align to TRBD1. The germline V gene encodes CDR1 MNHEY and CDR2 SMNVEV (reference sequence). This CDR3 comprises 15 residues. Germline trimming cut 4 bases from V and 5 bases from J; bases unmatched to any gene: 9.

The chain is built from TRBV28 and TRBJ1-2; the D gene is possibly TRBD1 (6 bases). The CDR3 runs to 12 residues. Germline V gene sequence: CDR1 MDHEN, CDR2 SYDVKM. The ends were cut back, 1 base at V and 12 bases at J, with 12 bases in the middle. CDR3 bases: TGTGCCAGCAGTTTATTTGGGGGCCGGGACACCTTC. It encodes CASSLFGGRDTF.

The gene calls are TRBV10-2 and TRBJ1-1, with D possibly being TRBD1 (5 bases). The CDR3 is 17 amino acids. The germline V gene has CDR1 WSHSY and CDR2 SAAADI. V dropped 2 bases and J dropped 0 bases, with 16 bases sitting between them. The CDR3 reads CASSEDGAGLMNTEAFF. The CDR3 nucleotides read TGCGCCAGCAGTGAGGACGGGGCAGGCCTAATGAACACTGAAGCTTTCTTT.

The V and J genes are TRBV6-4 and TRBJ2-2; D remains ambiguous. This CDR3 is built from 17 residues. CDR1 is MRHNA, CDR2 SNTAGT, per germline. V lost 3 bases to trimming and J lost 2 bases, with 16 bases between them. The CDR3 coding sequence is TGTGCCAGCAGTGAACGGATAGGGCAAGTTAACACCGGGGAGCTGTTTTTT. It encodes CASSERIGQVNTGELFF.

This clone was counted a single time. The chain combines TRBV7-9 with TRBJ1-1; D is unresolved. V was trimmed by 5 bases and J by 4 bases, leaving 11 bases between them. Looked up from germline, CDR1 is SEHNR and CDR2 is FQNEAQ (reference sequence). This CDR3 region has 13 residues. CDR3 amino acids: CASSRSFITEAFF. Written as DNA, the CDR3 is TGTGCCAGCAGCCGGAGCTTTATCACTGAAGCTTTCTTT.

The V call is TRBV7-8, the J call TRBJ1-1; D may be TRBD1 (6 bases). Deletions cut 5 bases from V and 6 bases from J, with 13 bases between. The CDR3 is made up of 13 amino acids. CDR1 SGHVS and CDR2 FQNEAQ come from the germline V gene. CDR3 loop: CASSLSRGAEAFF. The CDR3 coding sequence is TGTGCCAGCAGCCTCTCCAGGGGAGCTGAAGCTTTCTTT. Looking up the rest from reference TRBV7-8 and TRBJ1-1 gives the full variable domain: GAGVSQSPRYKVAKRGQDVALRCDPISGHVSLFWYQQALGQGPEFLTYFQNEAQLDKSGLPSDRFFAERPEGSVSTLKIQRTQQEDSAVYLCASSLSRGAEAFFGQGTRLTVV.

The genes are TRBV28 and TRBJ1-5; a possible D gene is TRBD1 (5 bases). The CDR3 covers 13 residues. Germline CDR1 reads MDHEN; CDR2 reads SYDVKM. The CDR3 DNA sequence: TGTGCTGCCGGGACGGCTAGCAATCAGCCCCAGCATTTT. Translation: CAAGTASNQPQHF.